This passage covers 3 T cell receptor beta chains from one sample sequenced in a study of response to subunit inactivated influenza vaccine. From the RT-PCR reads, TCRdb called clonotypes with MiXCR, one entry per CDR3 protein. Found here are some 540,000 distinct CDR3 sequences, under 25% of them singletons; the top ten hold 2.8%. This sample was shared with a second study, whose subject was T cells expressing NK-cell markers. That investigation notes: Beta-chain TCR cDNA was generated via 5'RACE template switching with UMIs.

The sample here was CD4+ T cells sorted from PBMCs, taken 12 days after vaccination. These TCRs come from a man over 45 who received an inactivated influenza vaccine.

This rearrangement joins TRBV6-1 to TRBJ1-5; D is unclear. The CDR3 consists of 15 residues. V was trimmed by 0 bases and J by 5 bases, leaving 11 bases between them. Germline V gene lookup returns CDR1 MNHNS and CDR2 SASEGT. The CDR3 DNA sequence: TGTGCCAGCAGTGAAGCGGGAGGGCCGTATCAGCCCCAGCATTTT. Protein product: CASSEAGGPYQPQHF.

This clonotype came up a few times. V is TRBV20-1 and J is TRBJ1-5, with 7 bases matching TRBD1. CDR1 is DFQATT, CDR2 SNEGSKA, per germline (reference sequence). The J segment lost 7 bases and the V segment lost 5 bases, leaving 11 bases of the junction unmatched. This CDR3 has 14 amino acids. The CDR3 DNA sequence: TGCAGTGCTGTACCACAGGGGCCCATCCAGCCCCAGCATTTT. This encodes CSAVPQGPIQPQHF.

This clonotype was picked up a small number of times. V gene TRBV10-3 combines with J gene TRBJ1-5; TRBD1 matches 7 bases. From germline, CDR1 is ENHRY and CDR2 SYGVKD. The V segment lost 5 bases and the J segment 2 bases; nucleotides outside the gene matches: 6. This CDR3 comprises 15 residues. CDR3 sequence reads: CAISQGGEGNQPQHF. CDR3 DNA: TGTGCCATCAGTCAAGGGGGCGAGGGCAATCAGCCCCAGCATTTT.